Shown below are 17 T cell receptor beta chains from a single sample sequenced in a study of T cell responses to AZD1222 COVID-19 vaccine. The data were produced by immunoSEQ multiplex PCR, yet TCRdb's version contains in-frame clones alone and is incomplete. There are under 150,000 clones in the sample; 88% occur only once, and less than 4% lies in the top ten. Sequenced material: peripheral blood, taken on day 0 of AZD1222 vaccination. These receptors originate from an adult in good health.

This chain links TRBV10-3 with TRBJ1-1, with D tentatively TRBD1 (5 bases). From germline, CDR1 is ENHRY and CDR2 SYGVKD. V shed 6 bases and J shed 2 bases, with 10 bases lying between them. The CDR3 extends over 13 amino acids. This chain's CDR3 is CAIRAGANTEAFF. CDR3 sequence (DNA): TGTGCCATCAGAGCCGGGGCAAACACTGAAGCTTTCTTT.

The sample holds a few counts of this clone. The chain couples TRBV7-2 to TRBJ1-5; perhaps TRBD1 as D (6 bases). Trimming removed 5 bases from V and 1 base from J, with 12 bases in between. The CDR3 has 15 residues. Germline CDR1 and CDR2: SGHTA and FQGNSA. Here the CDR3 DNA reads TGTGCCAGCAGCACCTTTACAGGGAGCAATCAGCCCCAGCATTTT. It is translated as CASSTFTGSNQPQHF.

The chain carries TRBV12-3 or TRBV12-4 and TRBJ1-2; possible D gene TRBD1, 6 bases. V gave up 7 bases and J gave up 7 bases, with 16 bases separating them. CDR3 length equals 13 residues. CDR3 in DNA: TGTGCCAGCACCGCCTCGGTGGGGGCTGGCTACACCTTC. Encoded protein: CASTASVGAGYTF.

The chain has TRBV6-2 or TRBV6-3 and TRBJ1-5; 9 nucleotides line up with TRBD1. The CDR3 totals 19 residues. J lost 7 bases, V lost 0 bases, and 16 bases had no gene match. Germline values: CDR1 MNHEY, CDR2 SVGEGT. For the CDR3, the DNA is TGTGCCAGCAGTTACTCGAGGGGGACAGGGTGGGTCCAACCCCAGCCCCAGCATTTT. It is translated as CASSYSRGTGWVQPQPQHF.

This chain connects TRBV9 to TRBJ1-5; no firm D call. Trimming pared 0 bases from V and 3 bases from J, leaving 10 bases between. Germline-derived CDR1 and CDR2 are SGDLS and YYNGEE. The CDR3 runs to 15 residues. The CDR3 sequence is CASSVDSRSNQPQHF. In DNA, the CDR3 is TGTGCCAGCAGCGTAGACTCCCGTTCCAATCAGCCCCAGCATTTT.

J is TRBJ1-1 and V is TRBV9; D is unclear. The CDR3 consists of 14 residues. CDR1 is SGDLS and CDR2 is YYNGEE in the germline V gene. Trimming left V 0 bases short and J 3 bases short, with 9 bases between. The CDR3: CASSVAGVDTEAFF. The CDR3 DNA sequence: TGTGCCAGCAGCGTAGCGGGAGTGGACACTGAAGCTTTCTTT.

The table lists this clone with a count of one. The V gene is TRBV6-6, the J gene TRBJ1-1; D might be TRBD1 (5 bases). Germline loops: CDR1 MNHNY, CDR2 SVGAGI (reference sequence). V was shortened by 8 bases and J by 6 bases, with 10 bases between the two germline ends. The CDR3 runs to 11 residues. Here the CDR3 DNA reads TGTGCCAGCCTGGGGGGGGCTGAAGCTTTCTTT. Protein product: CASLGGAEAFF.

J is TRBJ2-1 and V is TRBV3-1 (or the pseudogene TRBV3-2); D call uncertain. This CDR3 comprises 14 residues. CDR1 is LGHDT and CDR2 is YNNKEL in the germline V gene (reference sequence). V gave up 0 bases and J gave up 9 bases, with 12 bases separating them. This chain's CDR3 is CASSQEAGEVEQFF. In nucleotides, the CDR3 is TGTGCCAGCAGCCAAGAGGCCGGAGAAGTTGAGCAGTTCTTC.

As for this clone: Other DNA sequences within the sample encode an identical CDR3. This chain links TRBV3-1 (or the pseudogene TRBV3-2) with TRBJ1-1; D might be TRBD1 (5 bases). The CDR3 has 12 amino acids. V gave up 1 base and J gave up 5 bases, with 5 bases separating them. From germline, CDR1 is LGHDT and CDR2 YNNKEL (reference sequence). CDR3 nucleotide sequence: TGTGCCAGCAGCCAAGGGGGGACTGAAGCTTTCTTT. It codes for CASSQGGTEAFF.

This chain uses TRBV19 with TRBJ1-2; 10 bases map to TRBD1. V dropped 5 bases and J dropped 4; count of bases not matched to a gene: 13. CDR1 and CDR2 (germline): LNHDA, SQIVND (reference sequence). This CDR3 is 17 amino acids long. The CDR3 DNA follows: TGTGCCAGTAGTCCCCGGACAGGGGGGTTTTCTGGCTATGGCTACACCTTC. Amino acids: CASSPRTGGFSGYGYTF. The variable domain in full, with the rest retrieved from reference TRBV19 and TRBJ1-2, is DGGITQSPKYLFRKEGQNVTLSCEQNLNHDAMYWYRQDPGQGLRLIYYSQIVNDFQKGDIAEGYSVSREKKESFPLTVTSAQKNPTAFYLCASSPRTGGFSGYGYTFGSGTRLTVV.

V and J are TRBV21-1 and TRBJ2-5; the tabulated D call, TRBD1, remains unverified against the DNA. TRBV21-1 is assigned pseudogene status. There are 14 residues in the CDR3. The CDR3 spells CASSKGTDQETQYF. The CDR3 coding sequence is TGTGCCAGCAGCAAAGGGACAGACCAAGAGACCCAGTACTTC.

This rearrangement joins TRBV29-1 to TRBJ1-1; 7 bases are shared with TRBD1. V was clipped by 4 bases and J by 5 bases; unmatched bases: 13. The CDR3 has 15 amino acids. CDR1 is SQVTM, CDR2 ANQGSEA, per germline. In DNA, the CDR3 is TGCAGCGTTGGTTTTATGGGCAGGGGGGGGACTGAAGCTTTCTTT. Translated, it gives CSVGFMGRGGTEAFF.

The V gene is TRBV6-5, the J gene TRBJ1-2, with 9 positions matching TRBD1. The CDR3 length is 13 residues. In germline, CDR1 is MNHEY, CDR2 SVGAGI. V was clipped by 7 bases and J by 2 bases; unmatched bases: 2. Here the CDR3 DNA reads TGTGCCAGCACCGGGACAGGGAACTATGGCTACACCTTC. Its translation: CASTGTGNYGYTF.

V and J are TRBV5-6 and TRBJ2-7; no definite D call. The V gene's germline CDR1 is SGHDT and CDR2 YYEEEE. Between the trimmed V and J ends, which lost 0 bases and 3 bases, there was a span of 7 bases. The CDR3 has 13 residues. This CDR3 reads CASSLAGYYEQYF. In nucleotides, the CDR3 is TGTGCCAGCAGCTTGGCTGGTTACTACGAGCAGTACTTC.

This chain links TRBV4-3 with TRBJ1-1; no clear D. Trimming took off 0 bases at V and 1 base at J, with 12 bases between the two ends. The CDR3 covers 16 residues. The germline V gene has CDR1 LGHNA and CDR2 YSLEER. The CDR3 sequence: CASSQDLRPENTEAFF. The CDR3, as DNA: TGCGCCAGCAGCCAAGACCTTAGACCGGAGAACACTGAAGCTTTCTTT.

This clone was seen a single time. The chain links TRBV6-5 to TRBJ1-2; D possibly corresponds to TRBD1 (5 bases). V was shortened by 6 bases and J by 5 bases, with 19 bases between the two germline ends. Germline CDR1 and CDR2: MNHEY and SVGAGI. The CDR3 is 15 amino acids. The CDR3, as DNA: TGTGCCAGCAGCCCCTGGTCTGGGGGGGGATATGGCTACACCTTC. As protein: CASSPWSGGGYGYTF.

The chain combines TRBV6-1 with TRBJ1-2, with 7 bases matching TRBD1. Germline V gene lookup returns CDR1 MNHNS and CDR2 SASEGT. The CDR3 runs to 20 residues. V shed 3 bases and J 0 bases; nucleotides not matched to a gene: 19. CDR3 residues: CASSDLNLGTAGPANYGYTF. The CDR3 DNA follows: TGTGCCAGCAGTGATTTAAACTTGGGGACAGCCGGTCCGGCTAACTATGGCTACACCTTC.